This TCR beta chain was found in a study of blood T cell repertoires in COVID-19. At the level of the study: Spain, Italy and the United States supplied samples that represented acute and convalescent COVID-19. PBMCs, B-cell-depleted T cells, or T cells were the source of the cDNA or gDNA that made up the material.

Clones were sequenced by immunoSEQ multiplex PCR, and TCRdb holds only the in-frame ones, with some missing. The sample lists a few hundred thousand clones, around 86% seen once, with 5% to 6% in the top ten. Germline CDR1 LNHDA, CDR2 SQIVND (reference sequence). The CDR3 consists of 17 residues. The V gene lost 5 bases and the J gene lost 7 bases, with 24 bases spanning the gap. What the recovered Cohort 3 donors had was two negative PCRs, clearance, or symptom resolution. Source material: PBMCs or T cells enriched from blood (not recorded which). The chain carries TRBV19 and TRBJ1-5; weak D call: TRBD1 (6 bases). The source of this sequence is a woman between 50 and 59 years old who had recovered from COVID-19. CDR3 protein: CASSPDRQAPRNQPQHF. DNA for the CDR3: TGTGCCAGTAGTCCAGACCGACAGGCGCCACGGAACCAGCCCCAGCATTTT.